The 8 T cell receptor beta chains presented below share a single source sample, sequenced in a study of cytomegalovirus exposure and HLA in healthy donors. The PCR had 60 Vbeta and 13 Jbeta primers. Profiling relied on immunoSEQ multiplex PCR, and the TCRdb table lists in-frame clones only, not all of them. The profile shows around 71,000 clones, approximately 70% of them singletons. Sequencing used PBMCs. Source of these receptors: a male donor in good health and CMV-seropositive.

V usage is TRBV30 and J usage is TRBJ2-2, with 8 bases aligning to TRBD1. Germline V gives CDR1 GTSNPN, CDR2 SVGIG (reference sequence). The CDR3 covers 13 residues. Trimming took 5 bases from V and 3 from J; bases not matched to a gene: 2. In nucleotides, the CDR3 is TGTGCCTGGGGGACAGGTCACACCGGGGAGCTGTTTTTT. It yields the protein CAWGTGHTGELFF.

The gene calls are TRBV15 and TRBJ2-7; TRBD1 matches at 7 bases. CDR3 length equals 17 residues. Trimming cost V 6 bases and J 0 bases; bases outside gene matches: 14. Germline CDR1 LNHNV, CDR2 YYDKDF (reference sequence). CDR3 DNA sequence: TGTGCCACCAGGAACCTAGCAGGGGGTCTTAGCTCCTACGAGCAGTACTTC. Its protein product is CATRNLAGGLSSYEQYF.

The CDR3 loop reads CASSSMTSGRAQTQYF. The CDR3 DNA reads TGTGCCAGCAGCTCAATGACTAGCGGGAGGGCCCAGACCCAGTACTTC. V is TRBV6-6 and J is TRBJ2-5, with TRBD2 matching over 14 bases. Germline V gene data show CDR1 as MNHNY and CDR2 as SVGAGI (reference sequence). The CDR3 runs to 16 residues. V lost 6 bases and J lost 6; bases outside the gene matches: 9.

This rearrangement joins TRBV27 to TRBJ1-4, with D unclear. The CDR3 loop spans 14 amino acids. The V gene's germline CDR1 is MNHEY and CDR2 SMNVEV (reference sequence). V lost 5 bases to trimming and J lost 0 bases, with 7 bases between them. CDR3 DNA sequence: TGTGCCAGCAGTACGGGTGCAACTAATGAAAAACTGTTTTTT. It codes for CASSTGATNEKLFF.

This sequence joins TRBV30 and TRBJ1-1; possibly TRBD1 for D (6 bases). The CDR3 totals 16 residues. Deletions cut 2 bases from V and 4 bases from J, with 20 bases between. Per germline, CDR1 GTSNPN and CDR2 SVGIG (reference sequence). The CDR3 bases are TGTGCCTGGAGTCGAGCGGGGGGCCAGCGAGGCACTGAAGCTTTCTTT. This gives the protein CAWSRAGGQRGTEAFF.

This clone occurred a few times. This sequence joins TRBV5-1 and TRBJ2-3, with D perhaps matching TRBD1 (5 bases). The germline CDR1 and CDR2 sequences are SGHRS and YFSETQ. CDR3 length equals 14 residues. V lost 5 bases and J 2 bases, leaving 12 bases between the germline ends. The CDR3 nucleotides read TGCGCCAGCAGTAACGGACAAGACACAGATACGCAGTATTTT. It encodes CASSNGQDTDTQYF.

V usage is TRBV6-5 and J usage is TRBJ2-5; 8 bases align to TRBD1. After removal of 2 bases from V and 5 bases from J, the junction contained 4 bases not matched to a gene. Germline CDR1 is MNHEY and CDR2 is SVGAGI. This CDR3 is 14 amino acids long. CDR3: CASSYLRGLETQYF. The DNA for the CDR3 is TGTGCCAGCAGTTACCTCAGGGGGCTGGAGACCCAGTACTTC.

V gene TRBV27 combines with J gene TRBJ2-3; possibly TRBD1 for D (6 bases). V was clipped by 7 bases and J by 3 bases, with 11 bases between them. CDR1 and CDR2 (germline): MNHEY, SMNVEV (reference sequence). CDR3 size: 13 residues. CDR3 in amino acids: CASTPQGTDTQYF. For the CDR3, the DNA is TGTGCCAGCACCCCACAGGGTACAGATACGCAGTATTTT.